Listed here are 30 T cell receptor beta chains from one sample, sequenced in a study of Ad26.COV2.S vaccination and SARS-CoV-2 variants. The table came from immunoSEQ multiplex PCR; TCRdb's copy has only in-frame clones and leaves some out. Seen here are 200,000 to 250,000 clones, approximately 87% observed once, and the top ten hold around 11%. The treatment is: 15 to 20 received Ad26.COV2.S at low or high dose, single or two shots; about 5 received placebo; per-sample allocation not given. Sample collection was performed on day 63 after the first vaccine or placebo injection. The material sequenced was peripheral blood, taken in a trial of Ad26.COV2.S vaccine versus placebo. The receptors here all came from a person between 18 and 60 years old who received the Ad26.COV2.S COVID-19 vaccine or a placebo.

This clone was seen a single time. V usage is TRBV5-6 and J usage is TRBJ2-1; tentative D call: TRBD1 (5 bases). The CDR3 loop spans 16 amino acids. Trimming removed 0 bases from V and 0 bases from J, with 10 bases in between. Germline CDR1 reads SGHDT; CDR2 reads YYEEEE. The CDR3 spells CASSLGGYSSYNEQFF. The CDR3 nucleotides read TGTGCCAGCAGCTTGGGGGGCTACAGCTCCTACAATGAGCAGTTCTTC.

The chain employs TRBV7-8 and TRBJ2-6; 10 bases agree with TRBD1. Germline values: CDR1 SGHVS, CDR2 FQNEAQ. This CDR3 region has 19 residues. V lost 7 bases and J lost 4; bases outside the gene matches: 16. The CDR3 DNA sequence: TGTGCCAGCACCCTAACACGGGACAGGGGTCCGTCGGGGGCCAACGTCCTGACTTTC. Amino acid sequence: CASTLTRDRGPSGANVLTF.

This chain links TRBV7-2 with TRBJ2-4, with 10 bases lining up with TRBD2. Germline-derived CDR1 and CDR2 are SGHTA and FQGNSA. This CDR3 contains 18 residues. J lost 4 bases, V lost 4 bases, and 13 bases had no gene match. As DNA, the CDR3 is TGTGCCAGCAGCTCGCTGGGAAAGCGGGAGGGCCCAAAAAACATTCAGTACTTC. Its translation: CASSSLGKREGPKNIQYF. The variable domain in full, completed from reference TRBV7-2 and TRBJ2-4, reads GAGVSQSPSNKVTEKGKDVELRCDPISGHTALYWYRQSLGQGLEFLIYFQGNSAPDKSGLPSDRFSAERTGGSVSTLTIQRTQQEDSAVYLCASSSLGKREGPKNIQYFGAGTRLSVL.

This sequence joins TRBV7-3 and TRBJ2-1; 14 bases fit TRBD2. The CDR3 runs to 16 residues. J lost 5 bases, V lost 5 bases, and 5 bases had no gene match. Germline CDR1 SGHTA, CDR2 FQGTGA. CDR3 loop: CASSRTSGGPDNEQFF. CDR3 bases: TGTGCCAGCAGCCGGACTAGCGGGGGGCCGGACAATGAGCAGTTCTTC.

This sequence joins TRBV5-1 and TRBJ1-4; 7 bases agree with TRBD1. The CDR3 consists of 15 residues. The V and J ends lost 0 bases and 8 bases, in that order; junction bases with no gene match: 7. Germline assignment: CDR1 SGHRS and CDR2 YFSETQ. The CDR3 DNA reads as TGCGCCAGCAGCTTGGGAGACAGGGTTGGGGAAAAACTGTTTTTT. It encodes CASSLGDRVGEKLFF.

V and J are TRBV27 and TRBJ2-7; unclear D gene. Trimming pared 5 bases from V and 2 bases from J, leaving 16 bases between. The CDR3 loop spans 15 amino acids. Germline CDR1 and CDR2: MNHEY and SMNVEV (reference sequence). The DNA of the CDR3 is TGTGCCAGCAGTATCACCCCTTCCGGACCCTACGAGCAGTACTTC. The encoded protein is CASSITPSGPYEQYF.

The rearrangement links TRBV7-2 to TRBJ2-5; 8 bases match TRBD1. The germline V gene has CDR1 SGHTA and CDR2 FQGNSA. There are 15 residues in the CDR3. V lost 6 bases, J lost 1 base, and 7 bases stayed unmatched. This chain's CDR3 is CASSKGQGTQETQYF. The CDR3 coding sequence is TGTGCCAGCAGTAAAGGACAGGGAACCCAAGAGACCCAGTACTTC.

The chain carries TRBV6-5 and TRBJ2-7; D might be TRBD2 (5 bases). V was trimmed by 0 bases and J by 6 bases, leaving 12 bases between them. Germline V gene data show CDR1 as MNHEY and CDR2 as SVGAGI. The CDR3 extends over 14 amino acids. CDR3 nucleotide sequence: TGTGCCAGCAGTTACTCGATGGTGGCGGGCGAGCAGTACTTC. This encodes CASSYSMVAGEQYF.

This chain links TRBV28 with TRBJ2-1; D not resolved. Germline CDR1 reads MDHEN; CDR2 reads SYDVKM. The CDR3 has 12 amino acids. V was shortened by 3 bases and J by 10 bases, with 10 bases between the two germline ends. CDR3 region: CASSFLVGEQFF. The CDR3 DNA follows: TGTGCCAGCAGTTTTCTAGTGGGAGAGCAGTTCTTC.

This chain links TRBV2 with TRBJ2-4, with D unclear. Trimming removed 3 bases from V and 6 bases from J, with 18 bases in between. The germline CDR1 and CDR2 sequences are SNHLY and FYNNEI. This CDR3 comprises 16 residues. The chain's CDR3 is CASSDREQLRGNIQYF. The DNA for the CDR3 is TGTGCCAGCAGTGATAGGGAACAGCTTCGAGGAAACATTCAGTACTTC.

The chain has TRBV10-3 and TRBJ1-1; D possibly corresponds to TRBD1 (5 bases). The germline V gene encodes CDR1 ENHRY and CDR2 SYGVKD. V was trimmed by 8 bases and J by 1 base, leaving 14 bases between them. CDR3 size: 14 residues. CDR3 sequence: CAIGSGGENTEAFF. CDR3 nucleotides: TGTGCCATCGGCTCTGGGGGGGAGAACACTGAAGCTTTCTTT.

The chain combines TRBV7-9 with TRBJ1-5; no clear D. V shed 1 base and J shed 5 bases, with 6 bases lying between them. The CDR3 is made up of 13 amino acids. Looked up from germline, CDR1 is SEHNR and CDR2 is FQNEAQ (reference sequence). The CDR3 here is CASSLGRDQPQHF. CDR3 in DNA: TGTGCCAGCAGCTTAGGGAGAGATCAGCCCCAGCATTTT.

The genes are TRBV15 and TRBJ1-5; TRBD1 aligns across 12 bases. The ends lost 3 bases at V and 1 base at J; junction bases unmatched: 10. This CDR3 has 19 residues. Germline V lookup: CDR1 LNHNV, CDR2 YYDKDF (reference sequence). DNA for the CDR3: TGTGCCACCAGCAGTAGAGGGACAGGGGGCGCTGGGAGCAATCAGCCCCAGCATTTT. Amino acids: CATSSRGTGGAGSNQPQHF.

This chain joins TRBV5-6 and TRBJ2-1; 10 bases match TRBD1. The CDR3 is 15 amino acids. With 4 bases clipped from V and 2 bases from J, the junction kept 3 bases outside the gene matches. The germline V gene has CDR1 SGHDT and CDR2 YYEEEE. CDR3 loop: CASSKGQGAYNEQFF. CDR3 nucleotide sequence: TGTGCCAGCAGCAAAGGACAGGGGGCCTACAATGAGCAGTTCTTC.

CDR3 residues: CASSLEGAYGNTQYF. In DNA, the CDR3 is TGTGCCAGCAGTTTAGAGGGGGCATATGGAAATACGCAGTATTTT. V is TRBV28 and J is TRBJ2-3, with 7 bases fitting TRBD1. Germline CDR1 MDHEN, CDR2 SYDVKM. The V segment lost 2 bases and the J segment 7 bases; nucleotides outside the gene matches: 9. This CDR3 comprises 15 residues.

The gene calls are TRBV28 and TRBJ2-5; perhaps TRBD2 as D (6 bases). Between the trimmed V and J ends, which lost 5 bases and 2 bases, there was a span of 12 bases. The CDR3 covers 14 residues. CDR1 MDHEN and CDR2 SYDVKM come from the germline V gene. Here the CDR3 reads CASSQAGYQETQYF. For the CDR3, the DNA is TGTGCCAGCAGTCAGGCGGGGTATCAAGAGACCCAGTACTTC. Variable domain in full (rest from reference TRBV28 and TRBJ2-5): DVKVTQSSRYLVKRTGEKVFLECVQDMDHENMFWYRQDPGLGLRLIYFSYDVKMKEKGDIPEGYSVSREKKERFSLILESASTNQTSMYLCASSQAGYQETQYFGPGTRLLVL.

This chain uses TRBV6-4 with TRBJ1-5, with a tentative D call TRBD1 (5 bases). The CDR3 length is 15 residues. Germline-derived CDR1 and CDR2 are MRHNA and SNTAGT. Trimming took 8 bases from V and 1 from J, leaving 15 bases between them. Written as DNA, the CDR3 is TGTGCCAGCCATGGGACCCTTAGCAGCAATCAGCCCCAGCATTTT. This encodes CASHGTLSSNQPQHF.

This chain joins TRBV28 and TRBJ1-1; no clear D. Trimming removed 3 bases from V and 1 base from J, with 3 bases in between. CDR1 and CDR2 from the germline V gene are MDHEN and SYDVKM. CDR3 length: 12 amino acids. The CDR3, as DNA: TGTGCCAGCAGTTTGGGGAACACTGAAGCTTTCTTT. This encodes CASSLGNTEAFF.

The V and J genes are TRBV25-1 and TRBJ1-4; 7 positions match TRBD1. The germline CDR1 and CDR2 sequences are MGHDK and SYGVNS. The trim removed 6 bases at V and 0 bases at J, leaving 10 bases unmatched. The CDR3 spans 17 residues. CDR3: CASSLNRGHSTNEKLFF. The DNA for the CDR3 is TGTGCCAGCAGCCTCAACAGGGGCCATTCAACTAATGAAAAACTGTTTTTT.

This chain uses TRBV5-1 with TRBJ2-1; D is unresolved. Trimming removed 3 bases at V and 3 bases at J, with 13 bases between. The CDR3 has 15 residues. CDR1 is SGHRS and CDR2 is YFSETQ in the germline V gene. The DNA for the CDR3 is TGCGCCAGCAGCTCCGGAAGCCTCGACTACAATGAGCAGTTCTTC. It translates to CASSSGSLDYNEQFF.

As for this clone: In the same sample, other DNA sequences code for this CDR3. The chain recombines TRBV9 with TRBJ2-2; D not resolved. The CDR3 totals 14 residues. Germline CDR1 reads SGDLS; CDR2 reads YYNGEE. The V and J ends lost 0 bases and 1 base respectively, with 4 bases between them. CDR3: CASSVGGNTGELFF. The CDR3 region has the DNA TGTGCCAGCAGCGTAGGGGGGAACACCGGGGAGCTGTTTTTT.

CDR3 in DNA: TGTGCCAGCAGTGGCCGTTCCGGGAATATCAATACCGGGGAGCTGTTTTTT. It is translated as CASSGRSGNINTGELFF. The chain links TRBV25-1 to TRBJ2-2, with D possibly being TRBD2 (5 bases). The CDR3 has 17 amino acids. From germline, CDR1 is MGHDK and CDR2 SYGVNS. V was clipped by 4 bases and J by 5 bases, with 20 bases between them.

This CDR3 reads CASSSRDNQETQYF. The CDR3 coding sequence is TGTGCCAGCAGTTCTAGGGACAACCAAGAGACCCAGTACTTC. J is TRBJ2-5 and V is TRBV28; tentatively, D is TRBD1 (6 bases). With 4 bases removed from V and 0 bases from J, the gap between germline ends came to 9 bases. Germline V gene sequence: CDR1 MDHEN, CDR2 SYDVKM. This CDR3 comprises 14 residues.

In DNA form, the CDR3 reads TGTGCCACCAGTGACCCAACCGCCGGGGTCCTTGAAAAACTGTTTTTT. It is translated as CATSDPTAGVLEKLFF. The rearrangement links TRBV24-1 to TRBJ1-4; no definite D call. The CDR3 consists of 16 residues. V lost 4 bases and J 7 bases, leaving 18 bases between the germline ends. The V gene's germline CDR1 is KGHDR and CDR2 SFDVKD.

This chain connects TRBV7-2 to TRBJ2-1, with 8 bases identical to TRBD2. V lost 1 base and J lost 10; bases outside the gene matches: 3. The CDR3 is made up of 13 amino acids. Germline CDR1 and CDR2: SGHTA and FQGNSA. The CDR3 DNA reads as TGTGCCAGCAGCTTAGACGGGGGGGGAGAGCAGTTCTTC. The encoded protein is CASSLDGGGEQFF.

The chain couples TRBV20-1 to TRBJ1-1; D gene unclear. The V and J ends lost 3 bases and 1 base respectively, with 6 bases between them. The CDR3 loop spans 12 amino acids. The germline V gene has CDR1 DFQATT and CDR2 SNEGSKA (reference sequence). The CDR3, as DNA: TGCAGTGCTAGTCAGTCGAACACTGAAGCTTTCTTT. It specifies CSASQSNTEAFF.

The chain links TRBV10-3 to TRBJ2-2, with a tentative D call TRBD2 (5 bases). The CDR3 is 16 amino acids. Per the germline V gene, CDR1 is ENHRY and CDR2 is SYGVKD. Deletions cut 2 bases from V and 4 bases from J, with 14 bases between. CDR3 residues: CAISEAGGRGTGELFF. The DNA for the CDR3 is TGTGCCATCAGTGAGGCGGGTGGGAGAGGCACCGGGGAGCTGTTTTTT.

The rearrangement joins TRBV10-1 to TRBJ2-4; D is unresolved. In germline, CDR1 is WNHNN, CDR2 SYGVQD (reference sequence). Trimming took 3 bases from V and 3 from J, leaving 9 bases between them. CDR3 length equals 14 residues. CDR3 DNA sequence: TGCGCCAGCAGTGACGACGAAGGCAAAAACATTCAGTACTTC. Translating gives CASSDDEGKNIQYF.

The chain has TRBV27 and TRBJ2-3; no definite D call. CDR3 length: 16 amino acids. Germline V gives CDR1 MNHEY, CDR2 SMNVEV (reference sequence). Between the trimmed V and J ends, which lost 10 bases and 1 base, there was a span of 21 bases. The CDR3 is CATNKIGRPGTDTQYF. The CDR3 DNA reads as TGTGCCACGAATAAAATAGGTCGGCCGGGCACAGATACGCAGTATTTT.

J is TRBJ2-7 and V is TRBV27; 9 bases are a match to TRBD1. The CDR3 has 16 amino acids. CDR1 is MNHEY and CDR2 is SMNVEV in the germline V gene (reference sequence). V gave up 6 bases and J gave up 3 bases; unmatched junction bases: 12. The CDR3 DNA reads TGTGCCAGCAGAATAGGGGGGGACAGGGTTAACTACGAGCAGTACTTC. Translated: CASRIGGDRVNYEQYF.